Shown below are 9 T cell receptor beta chains from a single sample sequenced in a study of blood T cell repertoires in COVID-19. Some clones are missing from TCRdb's copy, which holds only in-frame ones; the method was immunoSEQ multiplex PCR. The sample yields hundreds of thousands of clones, 80% to 90% seen once. The sample taken for sequencing was PBMCs or T cells enriched from blood (not recorded which). The receptors come from a man in his late teens or twenties who had recovered from COVID-19.

The chain joins TRBV7-8 to TRBJ1-1, with 7 bases matching TRBD1. Trimming took 5 bases from V and 4 from J; bases not matched to a gene: 10. Germline V CDR1 and CDR2: SGHVS, FQNEAQ. This CDR3 has 15 residues. This CDR3 reads CASSILTGKATEAFF. Written as DNA, the CDR3 is TGTGCCAGCAGCATACTGACAGGGAAGGCCACTGAAGCTTTCTTT.

This chain joins TRBV6-5 and TRBJ2-3; a possible D gene is TRBD2 (6 bases). Trimming cost V 10 bases and J 3 bases, with 14 bases left between them. The CDR3 is 13 amino acids. Germline assignment: CDR1 MNHEY and CDR2 SVGAGI. The CDR3 bases are TGTGCCACATCGGGGGTAGAAACAGATACGCAGTATTTT. Translation: CATSGVETDTQYF.

The rearrangement uses TRBV28 and TRBJ2-1; D call uncertain. Germline V lookup: CDR1 MDHEN, CDR2 SYDVKM. The CDR3 loop spans 12 amino acids. V lost 5 bases and J 11 bases, leaving 13 bases between the germline ends. The chain's CDR3 is CASSRLNSKQFF. CDR3 nucleotide sequence: TGTGCCAGCAGTCGTCTTAACTCTAAGCAGTTCTTC. The complete variable domain, with remaining parts taken from reference TRBV28 and TRBJ2-1, reads DVKVTQSSRYLVKRTGEKVFLECVQDMDHENMFWYRQDPGLGLRLIYFSYDVKMKEKGDIPEGYSVSREKKERFSLILESASTNQTSMYLCASSRLNSKQFFGPGTRLTVL.

The CDR3 is CASRATAGRGEQFF. In DNA, the CDR3 is TGTGCCAGCAGAGCCACTGCAGGGCGCGGAGAGCAGTTCTTC. The chain recombines TRBV5-4 with TRBJ2-1, with D possibly being TRBD1 (5 bases). CDR3 length: 14 amino acids. Trimming stripped 5 bases from V and 10 bases from J, with 19 bases between. Germline CDR1 and CDR2: SGHNT and YYREEE (reference sequence).

This chain links TRBV7-2 with TRBJ1-1; D perhaps matches TRBD1 (6 bases). The V and J ends lost 6 bases and 0 bases respectively, with 11 bases between them. The germline V gene encodes CDR1 SGHTA and CDR2 FQGNSA. The CDR3 runs 14 residues. The CDR3 coding sequence is TGTGCCAGCAGGAAACAGGGCATGAACACTGAAGCTTTCTTT. Translated: CASRKQGMNTEAFF.

J is TRBJ1-5 and V is TRBV6-5; 8 bases are a match to TRBD1. There are 15 residues in the CDR3. Germline CDR1 MNHEY, CDR2 SVGAGI. With 7 bases clipped from V and 6 bases from J, the junction kept 11 bases outside the gene matches. CDR3 in amino acids: CASKRVDREGQPQHF. CDR3 coding DNA: TGTGCCAGCAAAAGAGTGGACAGGGAGGGTCAGCCCCAGCATTTT.

V and J are TRBV23-1 and TRBJ1-2; D might be TRBD1 (6 bases). TRBV23-1 is reported as an ORF; its role is uncertain. V lost 3 bases and J 4 bases, leaving 18 bases between the germline ends. The CDR3 is 16 amino acids. DNA of the CDR3: TGCGCCAGCAGTCAGTGGGCTGGGGGCCGTCCCTATGGCTACACCTTC. Its protein is CASSQWAGGRPYGYTF.

V usage is TRBV6-4 and J usage is TRBJ2-3; D gene ambiguous. Germline CDR1 reads MRHNA; CDR2 reads SNTAGT. Trimming removed 5 bases at V and 14 bases at J, with 5 bases between. CDR3 length: 8 residues. The CDR3 is CASSLAYF. The DNA of the CDR3 is TGTGCCAGCAGTTTAGCGTATTTT.

J is TRBJ1-2 and V is TRBV18; 7 bases map to TRBD1. CDR1 KGHSH and CDR2 LQKENI come from the germline V gene. The length of the CDR3 is 14 residues. V lost 2 bases and J lost 3; bases outside the gene matches: 3. CDR3 loop: CASSPTGVDYGYTF. The CDR3 coding sequence is TGTGCCAGCTCACCAACAGGGGTTGACTATGGCTACACCTTC.